Following are 16 T cell receptor beta chains from one sample sequenced in a study of identical twins. TCRdb itself ran the 5' RACE reads through MiXCR, one entry per CDR3 protein. This table has fewer than 450,000 distinct CDR3 sequences, about 9% appearing once. Sequenced sample: naive T cells sorted from blood. Receptor source: a woman between 50 and 59 years old in good health.

This clonotype was seen more than once but under ten times. The rearrangement uses TRBV5-1 and TRBJ2-1; 10 nucleotides match TRBD2. CDR3 size: 18 residues. The germline gives CDR1 SGHRS, CDR2 YFSETQ. The ends lost 4 bases at V and 0 bases at J; junction bases unmatched: 10. CDR3: CASSGGSGRVGSYNEQFF. CDR3 DNA sequence: TGCGCCAGCAGCGGAGGGAGCGGGAGGGTCGGCTCCTACAATGAGCAGTTCTTC.

Only a few counts were recorded for this clonotype. The chain is built from TRBV30 and TRBJ2-7; D may match TRBD1 or TRBD2 (5 bases each). Looked up from germline, CDR1 is GTSNPN and CDR2 is SVGIG (reference sequence). V lost 4 bases and J lost 9, with 13 bases in between. CDR3 length equals 11 residues. CDR3 amino acids: CAWTRGRVQYF. For the CDR3, the DNA is TGTGCCTGGACCCGGGGCCGAGTGCAGTACTTC.

CDR3 protein: CASSQDATGIYEQYV. CDR3 DNA sequence: TGTGCCAGCAGCCAAGATGCGACAGGGATCTACGAGCAGTACGTC. This sequence joins TRBV3-1 and TRBJ2-7; 7 positions agree with TRBD1. Trimming removed 0 bases from V and 3 bases from J; junction bases left unmatched: 5. Germline values: CDR1 LGHDT, CDR2 YNNKEL (reference sequence). The CDR3 totals 15 residues.

This clonotype was observed a few times. This rearrangement joins TRBV4-1 to TRBJ2-1, with 9 bases aligning to TRBD2. This CDR3 is built from 16 residues. Germline V gives CDR1 MGHRA, CDR2 YSYEKL. The J segment lost 2 bases and the V segment lost 3 bases, leaving 5 bases of the junction unmatched. The CDR3 DNA reads as TGCGCCAGCAGCCATACTCTAGCGGGGACCTACAATGAGCAGTTCTTC. It codes for CASSHTLAGTYNEQFF.

In its sample, this clonotype was seen many times. The chain is built from TRBV29-1 and TRBJ2-1; no clear D gene. Per the germline V gene, CDR1 is SQVTM and CDR2 is ANQGSEA. This CDR3 comprises 13 residues. The V end was cut by 5 bases, the J end by 6 bases, with 14 bases between. CDR3 sequence reads: CSVSTYPANEQFF. In DNA, the CDR3 is TGCAGCGTTTCGACCTATCCGGCCAATGAGCAGTTCTTC.

As to this clonotype: One end of the junction does not line up with germline, which may come from a read error. The rearrangement joins TRBV7-9 to TRBJ1-2; 8 positions match TRBD1. From germline, CDR1 is SEHNR and CDR2 FQNEAQ (reference sequence). This CDR3 is built from 16 residues. The CDR3 DNA reads as TGTGCCAGCACCTTAAGGAGACAGGGGAGGAACTATGGCTACACCTTC. Encoded protein: CASTLRRQGRNYGYTF.

The sample holds many counts of this clonotype. The chain links TRBV5-5 to TRBJ2-1; no clear D gene. Germline assignment: CDR1 SGHKS and CDR2 YYEKEE (reference sequence). Trimming cost V 5 bases and J 6 bases, with 21 bases left between them. The CDR3 spans 16 residues. CDR3 sequence (DNA): TGTGCCAGCAGGCCAACCTTAGCATGGTCCGGCAATGAGCAGTTCTTC. Translated, it gives CASRPTLAWSGNEQFF.

This sequence joins TRBV7-6 and TRBJ2-5; possible D gene TRBD2, 6 bases. Germline V gene data show CDR1 as SGHVS and CDR2 as FNYEAQ. The V end lost 1 base, the J end lost 5 bases, and 11 bases lay between the germline ends. The CDR3 length is 14 residues. CDR3 nucleotides: TGTGCCAGCAGCTTAGAGGGCGGGGACGAGACCCAGTACTTC. Translating gives CASSLEGGDETQYF.

This sequence joins TRBV27 and TRBJ2-3, with D uncertain. The CDR3 length is 16 residues. Trimming removed 8 bases from V and 3 bases from J, with 21 bases in between. Germline CDR1 is MNHEY and CDR2 is SMNVEV (reference sequence). This chain's CDR3 is CASGRQRALATDTQYF. Here the CDR3 DNA reads TGTGCCAGCGGCCGACAAAGAGCCCTGGCAACAGATACGCAGTATTTT.

The chain joins TRBV15 to TRBJ2-7; 8 bases fit TRBD1. Per the germline V gene, CDR1 is LNHNV and CDR2 is YYDKDF (reference sequence). The CDR3 length is 13 residues. V lost 3 bases and J lost 3; bases outside the gene matches: 1. CDR3 protein: CATSRDRDYEQYF. CDR3 nucleotide sequence: TGTGCCACCAGCAGGGACAGGGACTACGAGCAGTACTTC.

This clonotype appeared many times. The genes are TRBV12-3 or TRBV12-4 and TRBJ2-5; the match to TRBD2 covers 9 bases. CDR3 length: 14 residues. The V and J ends lost 7 bases and 4 bases, in that order; junction bases with no gene match: 7. The CDR3 DNA follows: TGTGCCAGCACCCCGGGCGGGAGGGCAGAGACCCAGTACTTC. Translating it yields CASTPGGRAETQYF.

This clonotype was observed a handful of times. The chain uses TRBV20-1 and TRBJ2-7; 12 nucleotides align to TRBD1. The CDR3 is made up of 16 amino acids. Germline V lookup: CDR1 DFQATT, CDR2 SNEGSKA (reference sequence). V lost 6 bases to trimming and J lost 10 bases; unmatched junction nucleotides: 19. The CDR3 protein is CSAGTGGDFYVSIQYF. In DNA form, the CDR3 reads TGCAGTGCCGGGACAGGGGGCGATTTTTATGTTTCGATCCAGTACTTC.

This chain connects TRBV12-3 or TRBV12-4 to TRBJ2-1; TRBD2 matches 9 bases. The length of the CDR3 is 16 residues. Germline trimming cut 5 bases from V and 6 bases from J; bases unmatched to any gene: 11. CDR3: CASSVRGGRVVNEQFF. In nucleotides, the CDR3 is TGTGCCAGCAGTGTCAGGGGCGGGAGGGTAGTCAATGAGCAGTTCTTC.

The chain couples TRBV5-1 to TRBJ2-2; 7 bases map to TRBD1. This CDR3 spans 17 amino acids. CDR1 is SGHRS, CDR2 YFSETQ, per germline. V was clipped by 0 bases and J by 4 bases; unmatched bases: 9. The CDR3 is CASSLGEGGLPTGELFF. The CDR3 DNA is TGCGCCAGCAGCTTGGGGGAAGGGGGCCTCCCCACCGGGGAGCTGTTTTTT.

This clonotype was detected many times. The CDR3 sequence: CASRGLYNEQFF. The CDR3 coding sequence is TGTGCCAGCAGGGGACTCTACAATGAGCAGTTCTTC. This rearrangement joins TRBV12-3 or TRBV12-4 to TRBJ2-1; D is perhaps TRBD2 (6 bases). This CDR3 contains 12 residues. Trimming took 6 bases from V and 3 from J, leaving 6 bases between them.

This clonotype was seen at least ten times. The CDR3 nucleotides read TGCGCCAGCAGCCCGGGACACAATGAGCAGTTCTTC. It is translated as CASSPGHNEQFF. The chain joins TRBV4-1 to TRBJ2-1; perhaps D is TRBD1 or TRBD2 (5 bases each). Per germline, CDR1 MGHRA and CDR2 YSYEKL. The CDR3 totals 12 residues. Trimming stripped 4 bases from V and 5 bases from J, with 6 bases between.